This is a list of T cell receptor beta chains from one sample in a study of post-analysis software for immune sequencing data. Each CDR3 protein is one row after TCRdb ran MiXCR on the PCR reads. This table holds approximately 730,000 distinct CDR3 sequences, roughly 29% found once. The sample comprised blood. Receptors originate from a girl aged 5-17 years with multiple sclerosis. CDR3s include the opening cysteine and the closing phenylalanine or tryptophan. The D gene is left open where the match is weak. The size of a clone is reported for some rows only, either as once, few or many, or as a class for expanded clones.

j_call v_call d_call clone_size cdr3_aa cdr3_nt
TRBJ1-4 TRBV7-9 TRBD1 . CASSLDVQGELFF TGTGCCAGCAGCCTGGATGTACAGGGGGAACTGTTTTTT
TRBJ1-1 TRBV29-1 . . CSADNGEAFF TGCAGCGCTGACAATGGTGAAGCTTTCTTT
TRBJ2-1 TRBV6-5 . . CASSYDGVDEQFF TGTGCCAGCAGCTACGATGGGGTCGACGAGCAGTTCTTC
TRBJ2-5 TRBV20-1 TRBD2 . CSAGGTSGVRGTQYF TGCAGTGCTGGGGGGACTAGCGGGGTCCGAGGGACCCAGTACTTC
TRBJ2-1 TRBV6-2/TRBV6-3 . few CASSLGVGQFF TGTGCCAGCTCCCTCGGGGTTGGGCAGTTCTTC
TRBJ2-7 TRBV28 TRBD2 few CASRNSGITYEQYF TGTGCCAGCAGAAATAGCGGGATCACCTACGAGCAGTACTTC
TRBJ2-7 TRBV20-1 TRBD2 . CSARARGLAGAYEQYF TGCAGTGCTAGAGCCCGCGGACTAGCGGGAGCCTACGAGCAGTACTTC
TRBJ1-5 TRBV20-1 . . CSARNRAEVYSNQPQHF TGCAGTGCTAGAAACCGGGCCGAAGTTTATAGCAATCAGCCCCAGCATTTT
TRBJ2-2 TRBV7-8 TRBD1 . CASSLQGASTGEPFF TGTGCCAGCAGCTTACAGGGGGCAAGCACCGGGGAGCCGTTTTTT
TRBJ1-4 TRBV18 TRBD1 . CASSLQGAANEKLFF TGTGCCAGCTCACTTCAGGGGGCTGCTAATGAAAAACTGTTTTTT
TRBJ1-2 TRBV9 TRBD1 few CASSAGTARGYTF TGTGCCAGCAGCGCGGGGACAGCCCGTGGCTACACCTTC
TRBJ2-7 TRBV3-1 TRBD2 few CASSQGSGGTYEQYF TGTGCCAGCAGCCAAGGATCGGGAGGAACCTACGAGCAGTACTTC
TRBJ2-5 TRBV6-2/TRBV6-3 . few CASSYLPPGAEETQYF TGTGCCAGCAGTTACTTACCACCGGGGGCCGAGGAGACCCAGTACTTC
TRBJ2-7 TRBV5-1 TRBD2 . CASSSGTELMAQYF TGCGCCAGCAGCAGCGGGACGGAGTTGATGGCCCAGTACTTC
TRBJ2-1 TRBV7-3 . . CASSSLRGINEQFF TGTGCCAGCAGCTCCCTTAGGGGGATAAATGAGCAGTTCTTC
TRBJ2-1 TRBV20-1 . . CSARAPRLAYEQFF TGCAGTGCTAGAGCTCCCCGGCTAGCCTATGAGCAGTTCTTC
TRBJ1-5 TRBV25-1 . few CASRQGPNQPQHF TGTGCCAGCAGGCAGGGACCCAATCAGCCCCAGCATTTT
TRBJ2-7 TRBV7-2 . . CASSSTGRAYEQYF TGTGCCAGCAGCTCAACGGGACGGGCCTACGAGCAGTACTTC
TRBJ2-6 TRBV5-4 . few CASSLWPSGDGANVLTF TGTGCCAGCAGCTTGTGGCCATCAGGGGACGGGGCCAACGTCCTGACTTTC
TRBJ2-3 TRBV6-2/TRBV6-3 . few CASSPSLHINTDTQYF TGTGCCAGCAGCCCATCATTACATATCAACACAGATACGCAGTATTTT
TRBJ1-1 TRBV2 . . CASHRQGRLHTEAFF TGTGCCAGCCATCGCCAGGGGCGTCTACACACTGAAGCTTTCTTT
TRBJ1-1 TRBV20-1 . once CSARGPGARAFF TGCAGTGCTAGAGGTCCCGGGGCGCGAGCTTTCTTT
TRBJ2-5 TRBV9 . . CASSARHLGAQYF TGTGCCAGCAGCGCGAGGCACCTTGGGGCCCAGTACTTC
TRBJ2-1 TRBV5-1 TRBD2 few CASSAGLASVSYNEQFF TGCGCCAGCAGCGCAGGACTAGCGTCTGTATCCTACAATGAGCAGTTCTTC
TRBJ2-3 TRBV20-1 . once CSARVGGDTQYF TGCAGTGCTAGAGTCGGTGGGGATACGCAGTATTTT
TRBJ2-5 TRBV7-2 . . CASSPQMRVYVQYF TGTGCCAGCAGCCCACAGATGCGTGTGTACGTGCAGTACTTC
TRBJ1-4 TRBV5-5 . few CASSWAGRINANEKLFF TGTGCCAGCAGCTGGGCCGGACGGATAAACGCTAATGAAAAACTGTTTTTT
TRBJ2-6 TRBV27 . . CASSLWAGTSSGANVLTF TGTGCCAGCAGTCTTTGGGCGGGAACATCCTCTGGGGCCAACGTCCTGACTTTC
TRBJ2-7 TRBV7-2 . . CASSFYDRPLVYEQYF TGTGCCAGCAGCTTCTATGACAGGCCTTTGGTTTACGAGCAGTACTTC
TRBJ2-2 TRBV9 TRBD2 . CASSVELAGGPNTGELFF TGTGCCAGCAGCGTAGAACTAGCGGGAGGACCGAACACCGGGGAGCTGTTTTTT
TRBJ2-4 TRBV20-1 . . CSAALSVAKNIQYF TGCAGTGCTGCACTGTCGGTAGCCAAAAACATTCAGTACTTC
TRBJ1-1 TRBV2 . few CASTVYARQARNTEAFF TGTGCCAGCACTGTTTACGCTCGACAGGCAAGGAACACTGAAGCTTTCTTT
TRBJ2-7 TRBV20-1 . few CSAPGTSSYEQYF TGCAGTGCGCCCGGGACGTCCTCCTACGAGCAGTACTTC
TRBJ2-5 TRBV2 TRBD1 . CASSPTGTGFQETQYF TGTGCCAGCAGCCCCACCGGGACAGGGTTTCAAGAGACCCAGTACTTC
TRBJ2-1 TRBV5-1 . few CASETDGGGHNEQFF TGCGCCAGCGAAACGGATGGTGGGGGCCACAATGAGCAGTTCTTC
TRBJ2-3 TRBV20-1 TRBD2 few CSASSPTSGGLADTQYF TGCAGTGCTTCTTCCCCGACTAGCGGGGGGCTCGCAGATACGCAGTATTTT
TRBJ2-1 TRBV4-1 TRBD1 . CASSQLGQASNEQFF TGCGCCAGCAGCCAATTGGGACAGGCTAGCAATGAGCAGTTCTTC
TRBJ2-5 TRBV5-1 TRBD2 few CASSRKIRLPTGGETQYF TGCGCCAGCAGCCGGAAAATCCGACTCCCAACGGGGGGGGAGACCCAGTACTTC
TRBJ2-3 TRBV7-2 TRBD2 . CASSWTSGGPDTQYF TGTGCCAGCAGCTGGACTAGCGGGGGGCCAGATACGCAGTATTTT
TRBJ2-7 TRBV7-2 TRBD2 few CASSPSGSVYEQYF TGTGCCAGCAGCCCGAGCGGGAGTGTATACGAGCAGTACTTC
TRBJ1-1 TRBV29-1 TRBD1 once CSVTTRDRGREAFF TGCAGCGTGACCACTCGGGACAGGGGCCGAGAAGCTTTCTTT
TRBJ2-7 TRBV20-1 . . CSARDPVRGSYEQYF TGCAGTGCTAGAGACCCCGTCAGGGGCTCCTACGAGCAGTACTTC
TRBJ2-3 TRBV5-1 . . CASRPQGISDTQYF TGCGCCAGCAGGCCGCAGGGCATCTCGGATACGCAGTATTTT
TRBJ2-2 TRBV5-1 TRBD2 . CASSLVPIAGANTGELFF TGCGCCAGCAGCTTGGTACCCATAGCGGGGGCGAACACCGGGGAGCTGTTTTTT
TRBJ2-7 TRBV6-6 TRBD2 many CASRSSGPTSYEQYF TGTGCCAGCAGGTCTAGCGGCCCAACCTCCTACGAGCAGTACTTC
TRBJ2-5 TRBV12-5 TRBD2 . CASGVAGGQETQYF TGTGCTAGTGGTGTAGCGGGAGGACAAGAGACCCAGTACTTC
TRBJ2-2 TRBV7-9 . . CASSLDLGNTGELFF TGTGCCAGCAGCTTAGACCTGGGGAACACCGGGGAGCTGTTTTTT
TRBJ2-7 TRBV5-1 TRBD2 once CASSSTPLAGEQYF TGCGCCAGCAGCTCGACACCACTAGCGGGCGAGCAGTACTTC
TRBJ1-1 TRBV29-1 TRBD1 . CSVTTGGRDTEAFF TGCAGCGTTACTACAGGGGGCAGGGACACTGAAGCTTTCTTT
TRBJ2-1 TRBV7-9 . . CASSSTGQRLNSYNEQFF TGTGCCAGCAGCTCGACGGGTCAGCGGTTGAACTCCTACAATGAGCAGTTCTTC
TRBJ2-7 TRBV11-2 . few CASSPPGPGSSYEQYF TGTGCCAGCAGCCCCCCAGGGCCGGGGAGCTCCTACGAGCAGTACTTC
TRBJ1-1 TRBV28 . . CASRGGDRDTEAFF TGTGCCAGCAGGGGGGGGGACCGAGACACTGAAGCTTTCTTT
TRBJ1-2 TRBV7-2 TRBD1 . CASSTQTGQGDGYTF TGTGCCAGCAGCACACAGACGGGACAGGGGGACGGCTACACCTTC
TRBJ2-6 TRBV14 . few CASSQEYSGANVLTF TGTGCCAGCAGCCAAGAATACTCTGGGGCCAACGTCCTGACTTTC
TRBJ1-5 TRBV12-3/TRBV12-4 . few CASSLGLGGRHQPQHF TGTGCCAGCAGCCTGGGCTTGGGGGGTAGGCATCAGCCCCAGCATTTT
TRBJ2-7 TRBV6-5 . . CASSSPGHRSSYEQYF TGTGCCAGCAGTTCACCGGGACACCGCTCCTCCTACGAGCAGTACTTC
TRBJ2-3 TRBV12-3/TRBV12-4 TRBD2 . CASSLSGGSADTQYF TGTGCCAGCAGTCTCAGCGGGGGGAGCGCAGATACGCAGTATTTT
TRBJ2-1 TRBV28 TRBD2 . CASSPSLAGSYNEQFF TGTGCCAGCAGTCCCTCCCTAGCGGGGTCCTACAATGAGCAGTTCTTC
TRBJ1-1 TRBV12-3/TRBV12-4 . . CASSSPGGLTTEAFF TGTGCCAGCAGTTCGCCCGGGGGCCTGACTACTGAAGCTTTCTTT
TRBJ2-3 TRBV18 . . CASSPATDTRYF TGTGCCAGCTCACCAGCCACAGATACGCGGTATTTT